Sequencing of this TCR beta chain was carried out in a study of blood T cell repertoires in COVID-19. Losses at the gene ends were 8 bases for V and 7 bases for J; bases not matched to a gene: 12. The length of the CDR3 is 15 residues. Germline CDR1 reads LNHDA; CDR2 reads SQIVND (reference sequence). Recruits, aged roughly 18 to 89 years, lived in 25 or so US areas. Exposed participants encountered a COVID-19 case during the 2 weeks preceding study entry. Sequencing was performed with immunoSEQ multiplex PCR; in TCRdb, only in-frame clones are kept and a portion is missing. This table has about 270,000 clones, around 93% appearing once.

The receptor comes from a man aged 40-55 years who had been exposed to COVID-19. The chain recombines TRBV19 with TRBJ1-5, with TRBD1 matching 9 bases. The sequencing sample was made of PBMCs or T cells enriched from blood (not recorded which). The CDR3 bases are TGTGCCAGTGGAACAGGGGGCGAACCGCGGCAGCCCCAGCATTTT. Its translation: CASGTGGEPRQPQHF.